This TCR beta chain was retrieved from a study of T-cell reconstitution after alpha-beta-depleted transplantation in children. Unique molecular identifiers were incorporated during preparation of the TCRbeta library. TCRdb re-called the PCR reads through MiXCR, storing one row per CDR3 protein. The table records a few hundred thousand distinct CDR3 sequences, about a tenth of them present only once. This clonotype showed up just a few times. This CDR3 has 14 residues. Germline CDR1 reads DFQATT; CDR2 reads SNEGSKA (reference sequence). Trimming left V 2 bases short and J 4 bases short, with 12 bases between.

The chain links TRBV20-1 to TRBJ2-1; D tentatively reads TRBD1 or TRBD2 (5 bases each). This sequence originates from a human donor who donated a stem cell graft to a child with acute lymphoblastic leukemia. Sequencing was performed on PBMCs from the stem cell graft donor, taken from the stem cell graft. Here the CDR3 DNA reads TGCAGTGCTAGACCCCGGGGACGTTACAATGAGCAGTTCTTC. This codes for CSARPRGRYNEQFF.